The present TCR beta chain was sequenced within a study of CD8 T cells in Susac syndrome (dated by TCRdb to the late 2010s). With regard to the full study: Of the Susac syndrome patients who were sequenced, roughly 6 had clinically active disease and eight were in clinical remission. Whether CD8+ T cell activation and differentiation in Susac syndrome was antigen driven was tested using repertoire sequencing. At blood withdrawal, Susac syndrome patients were either therapy-naive, taking corticosteroids (in some cases with IVIg as well), or taking IVIg alone.

High-throughput TCR beta sequencing profiled peripheral blood CD8+ and CD4+ T cells from healthy donors, Susac syndrome patients and multiple sclerosis patients. Recently defined diagnostic criteria for definite or probable disease were met by the Susac syndrome patients. CD8+ TEMRA cells were enriched by FACS, while bulk CD8+ and CD4+ T cells were purified by magnetic negative isolation. Blood was collected in EDTA tubes and processed within 24 hours, with PBMCs isolated through density gradient centrifugation. PBMCs intended for TCR sequencing were frozen in liquid nitrogen and were later thawed in a 37 degrees C water bath. The sorted or isolated CD4+, CD8+ and CD8+ TEMRA cells had a purity of 90% or higher. The CDR3 contains 16 residues, cysteine and phenylalanine counted. The DNA shown is the 48-base CDR3, in frame from base 1. A remark on this clonotype: Its antigen is currently not known. Within one base of it there is no much larger clone, and no base qualities were kept.

What the research found in general, with its limitations: The TCR sequencing and HLA analysis was acknowledged to have included a relatively small number of individuals. In patients with Susac syndrome, the CD4+ T cell repertoire showed no detectable clonal expansion.

RNA was extracted with the RNeasy kit and roughly 0.45 to 1 ug was reverse transcribed using random hexamers. TCR beta CDR3 regions were amplified with the immunoSEQ multiplex PCR assay covering 54 Vbeta and 13 Jbeta segments. To correct PCR amplification bias, a synthetic template baseline was used for both primer optimization and computational correction. Per the original workflow: Reads were annotated to V, D and J genes according to IMGT and were analyzed with immunoSEQ Analyzer, with only productive sequences retained. Clonality was calculated as one minus the Shannon entropy normalized by log2 of the number of productive unique sequences. For each patient and control, public and private clones were evaluated among the 100 most prevalent clones. A clone was defined as Susac-specific if it was absent from the healthy and MS cohorts, from 1052 published viral clones and from other ImmuneACCESS disease sequences. In TCRdb, the public reads were trimmed at Q25 with fastp and aligned with MiXCR, with productive beta chains retained. Each entry is one CDR3 protein sequence, shown with its most common DNA and genes. The V and J calls were determined by TCRdb, not by the authors. This sample gives approximately 180,000 distinct CDR3 sequences in total; over 75% of them show up just once. 0.087% of the sample is taken by the ten largest.

Input material: CD4+ T cells from PBMCs. The sequence came from a human donor with Susac syndrome. The sequence joins TRBV21-1 to TRBJ1-2; the table assigns TRBD1, which was not confirmed against the DNA. TRBV21-1 is annotated as a pseudogene. The nucleotide sequence reads TGTGCCAGCAGCAAAGTTTACGGGGGGTGCGGCTATGGCTACACCTTC. It specifies CASSKVYGGCGYGYTF.